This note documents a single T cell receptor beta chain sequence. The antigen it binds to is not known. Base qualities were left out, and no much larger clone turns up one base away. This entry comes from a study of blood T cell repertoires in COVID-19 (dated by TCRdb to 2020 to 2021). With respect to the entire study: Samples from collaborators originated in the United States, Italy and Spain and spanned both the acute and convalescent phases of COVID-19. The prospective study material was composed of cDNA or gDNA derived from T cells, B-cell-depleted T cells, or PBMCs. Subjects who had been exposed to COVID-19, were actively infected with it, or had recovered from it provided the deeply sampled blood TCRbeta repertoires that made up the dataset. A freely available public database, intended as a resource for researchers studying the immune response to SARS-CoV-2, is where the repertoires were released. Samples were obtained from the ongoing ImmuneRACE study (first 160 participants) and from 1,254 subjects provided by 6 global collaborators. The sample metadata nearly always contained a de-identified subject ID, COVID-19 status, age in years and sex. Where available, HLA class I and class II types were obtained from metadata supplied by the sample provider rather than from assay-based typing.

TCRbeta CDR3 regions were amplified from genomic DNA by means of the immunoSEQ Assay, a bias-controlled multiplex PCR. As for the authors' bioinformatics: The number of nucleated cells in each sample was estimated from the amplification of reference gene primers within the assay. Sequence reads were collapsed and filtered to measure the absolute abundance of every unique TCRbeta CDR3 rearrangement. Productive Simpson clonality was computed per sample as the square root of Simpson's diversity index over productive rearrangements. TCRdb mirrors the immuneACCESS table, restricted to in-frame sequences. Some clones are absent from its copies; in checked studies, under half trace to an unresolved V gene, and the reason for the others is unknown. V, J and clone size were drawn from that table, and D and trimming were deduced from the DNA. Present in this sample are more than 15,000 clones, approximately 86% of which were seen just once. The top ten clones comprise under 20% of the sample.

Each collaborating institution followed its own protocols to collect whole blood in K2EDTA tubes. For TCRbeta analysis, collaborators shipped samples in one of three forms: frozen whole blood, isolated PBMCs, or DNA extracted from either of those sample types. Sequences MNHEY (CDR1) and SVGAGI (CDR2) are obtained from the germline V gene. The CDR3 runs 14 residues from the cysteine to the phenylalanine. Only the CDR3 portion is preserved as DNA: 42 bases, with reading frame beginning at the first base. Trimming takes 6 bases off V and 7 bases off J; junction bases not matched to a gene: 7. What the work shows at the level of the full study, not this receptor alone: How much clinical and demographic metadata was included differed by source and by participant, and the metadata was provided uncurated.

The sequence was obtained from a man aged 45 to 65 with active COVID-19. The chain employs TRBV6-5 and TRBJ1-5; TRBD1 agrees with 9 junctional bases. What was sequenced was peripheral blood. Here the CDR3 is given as CASSARTGVQPQHF. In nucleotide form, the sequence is TGTGCCAGCAGCGCTCGGACAGGGGTGCAGCCCCAGCATTTT.